The rows below give T cell receptor beta chains drawn from one sample of a study of T cells after yellow fever vaccination. MiXCR, applied by TCRdb to the 5' RACE reads, yields one record per CDR3 protein. The profile covers fewer than 100,000 distinct CDR3 sequences, with about 8.4% appearing a single time and roughly 15% taken by the ten largest. The sequencing used CD8+ T cells not binding an NS4B(214-222) dextramer, sorted from PBMCs, collected roughly 15 days after the first yellow fever vaccination. These receptors all stem from a young man who received the YFV17D yellow fever vaccine. Each CDR3 is given with its conserved first and last residue. D genes are given only for firm matches. Size is stated for part of the rows, as once, few or many counts, or as a class when the clone is expanded.

j_call,v_call,d_call,cdr3_length,clone_size,cdr3_aa,cdr3_nt
TRBJ2-3,TRBV3-1,TRBD1,18,few,CASSRDREIVRKTDTQYF,TGTGCCAGCAGCCGGGACAGGGAAATCGTCAGGAAAACAGATACGCAGTATTTT
TRBJ1-3,TRBV6-8,NA,14,NA,CASSYTQSGNTIYF,TGTGCCAGCAGTTACACTCAATCAGGAAACACCATATATTTT
TRBJ2-6,TRBV5-6,NA,14,few,CASSLGKRANVLTF,TGTGCCAGCAGCTTAGGAAAACGGGCCAACGTCCTGACTTTC
TRBJ2-3,TRBV7-8,NA,14,few,CASSSPVDTDTQYF,TGTGCCAGCAGCTCACCGGTGGACACAGATACGCAGTATTTT
TRBJ1-2,TRBV27,NA,16,many,CASSFSLGVNNYGYTF,TGTGCCAGCAGTTTTTCTCTGGGGGTCAATAACTATGGCTACACCTTC
TRBJ2-5,TRBV2,TRBD1,16,NA,CASREIFQGDQETQYF,TGTGCCAGCAGGGAGATCTTTCAGGGGGACCAAGAGACCCAGTACTTC
TRBJ1-2,TRBV7-2,NA,15,NA,CASSPSTGLNYGYTF,TGTGCCAGCAGCCCTTCGACGGGGCTTAACTATGGCTACACCTTC
TRBJ2-3,TRBV7-9,NA,17,NA,CASSLVESKLLTDTQYF,TGTGCCAGCAGCTTAGTGGAGTCCAAACTCCTCACAGATACGCAGTATTTT
TRBJ1-4,TRBV4-1,NA,13,few,CASSQVGNEKLFF,TGCGCCAGCAGCCAAGTGGGTAATGAAAAACTGTTTTTT
TRBJ1-1,TRBV5-1,NA,14,many,CASSLTGRNTEAFF,TGCGCCAGCAGCTTGACAGGGAGAAACACTGAAGCTTTCTTT
TRBJ2-7,TRBV4-1,NA,14,few,CASSQVDHPYEQYF,TGCGCCAGCAGCCAGGTGGACCATCCCTACGAGCAGTACTTC
TRBJ2-3,TRBV24-1,NA,16,few,CATSDLPGSSTDTQYF,TGTGCCACCAGTGATTTACCAGGGTCCAGCACAGATACGCAGTATTTT
TRBJ2-3,TRBV20-1,NA,11,few,CSAREADTQYF,TGCAGTGCTAGGGAGGCAGATACGCAGTATTTT
TRBJ2-1,TRBV9,TRBD2,16,few,CASSETSGVLPGEQFF,TGTGCCAGCAGCGAGACTAGCGGGGTGCTCCCGGGGGAGCAGTTCTTC
TRBJ1-1,TRBV6-2/TRBV6-3,NA,16,NA,CASSYSKGVTNTEAFF,TGTGCCAGCAGTTATTCGAAGGGGGTTACGAACACTGAAGCTTTCTTT
TRBJ1-1,TRBV5-1,NA,12,NA,CAWRDMNTEAFF,TGCGCCTGGCGGGACATGAACACTGAAGCTTTCTTT
TRBJ2-5,TRBV6-1,NA,14,many,CASSHGPNQETQYF,TGTGCCAGCAGCCACGGGCCTAATCAAGAGACCCAGTACTTC
TRBJ2-7,TRBV9,NA,13,NA,CASSVGGPYEQYF,TGTGCCAGCAGCGTAGGAGGCCCCTACGAGCAGTACTTC
TRBJ2-3,TRBV4-1,TRBD2,15,few,CASARTGTRPDTQYF,TGCGCCAGCGCCCGCACCGGGACTAGACCCGATACGCAGTATTTT
TRBJ2-5,TRBV7-9,NA,13,few,CASSSGRAETQYF,TGTGCCAGCAGCTCGGGACGAGCAGAGACCCAGTACTTC
TRBJ2-2,TRBV4-3,TRBD1,17,few,CASSQDRRQGGFGELFF,TGCGCCAGCAGCCAAGATCGAAGACAGGGCGGTTTCGGCGAGCTGTTTTTT
TRBJ1-2,TRBV25-1,TRBD1,13,NA,CASSGGSGYGYTF,TGTGCCAGTTCAGGGGGCTCTGGCTATGGCTACACCTTC
TRBJ1-4,TRBV29-1,NA,13,few,CSVLESTNEKLFF,TGCAGCGTTCTAGAGTCAACTAATGAAAAACTGTTTTTT
TRBJ1-1,TRBV4-2,TRBD1,15,NA,CASSLTGQGASEAFF,TGTGCCAGCAGCCTAACGGGACAGGGGGCCTCTGAAGCTTTCTTT
TRBJ2-1,TRBV9,NA,16,NA,CASSVLTDLRRNEQFF,TGTGCCAGCAGCGTTCTAACGGACCTCCGACGTAATGAGCAGTTCTTC
TRBJ2-4,TRBV5-1,NA,13,few,CASSLNPGGFQYF,TGCGCCAGCAGCTTGAACCCTGGAGGGTTTCAGTACTTC
TRBJ1-5,TRBV30,NA,14,few,CAWSTTGGNQPQHF,TGTGCCTGGAGTACAACAGGAGGAAATCAGCCCCAGCATTTT
TRBJ1-1,TRBV28,NA,13,few,CASSPNKNTEAFF,TGTGCCAGCAGTCCAAACAAGAACACTGAAGCTTTCTTT
TRBJ1-6,TRBV3-1,TRBD1,14,few,CASSGTGNNSPLHF,TGTGCCAGCAGCGGGACAGGGAATAATTCACCCCTCCACTTT
TRBJ1-4,TRBV12-3/TRBV12-4,NA,13,NA,CASRPRELEKLFF,TGTGCCAGCAGGCCCCGGGAACTTGAAAAACTGTTTTTT
TRBJ1-1,TRBV4-3,TRBD1,13,many,CASSLSGGTEAFF,TGCGCCAGCAGCCTTTCAGGGGGCACTGAAGCTTTCTTT